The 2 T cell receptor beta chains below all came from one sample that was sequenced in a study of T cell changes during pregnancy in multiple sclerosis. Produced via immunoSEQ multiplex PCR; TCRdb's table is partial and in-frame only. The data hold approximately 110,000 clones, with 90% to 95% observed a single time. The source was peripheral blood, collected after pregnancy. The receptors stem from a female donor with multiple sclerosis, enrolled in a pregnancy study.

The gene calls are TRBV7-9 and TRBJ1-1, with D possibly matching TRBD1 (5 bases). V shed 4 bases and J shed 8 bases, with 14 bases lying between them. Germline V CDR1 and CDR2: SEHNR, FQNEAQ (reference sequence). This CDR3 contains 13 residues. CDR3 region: CASSWGREGEAFF. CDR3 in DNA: TGTGCCAGCAGCTGGGGCAGGGAGGGGGAAGCTTTCTTT.

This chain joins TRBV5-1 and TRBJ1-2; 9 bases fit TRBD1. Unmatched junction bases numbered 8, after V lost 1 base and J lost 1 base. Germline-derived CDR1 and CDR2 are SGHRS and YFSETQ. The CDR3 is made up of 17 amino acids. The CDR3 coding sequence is TGCGCCAGCAGCTTGTCGGACAGGGGTGCCAATAACTATGGCTACACCTTC. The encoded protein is CASSLSDRGANNYGYTF.